This section outlines one T cell receptor beta chain sequence together with its context. Its antigen is as yet unknown. The data were taken from a study of CD8 T cells in ankylosing spondylitis. Study findings and constraints: The disease-linked clones had a CD8+ phenotype and low blood frequencies. Blood from ankylosing spondylitis patients appeared to carry a characteristic roughly 8-variant TCR beta motif. In ankylosing spondylitis patients, matched synovial fluid reportedly showed significant enrichment of disease-linked clones.

TCRdb itself ran the 5' RACE reads through MiXCR, one entry per CDR3 protein. Of about 350,000 distinct CDR3 sequences listed, roughly 20% are singletons. V shed 7 bases, J shed 3 bases, and the junction held 8 bases outside the gene matches. This CDR3 region has 14 residues. Germline CDR1 SGHRS, CDR2 YFSETQ. What was sequenced was blood, either unsorted or a sorted T cell fraction (not recorded which). The TCR sequence derives from a male donor with ankylosing spondylitis or in good health (not recorded which). V and J are TRBV5-1 and TRBJ2-7, with 9 positions matching TRBD1. The CDR3 DNA reads as TGCGCCAGCCCCCGGGACAGGGTGATCTACGAGCAGTACTTC. Its protein is CASPRDRVIYEQYF.